The present T cell receptor (beta chain) was sequenced within a study of T cells in Graves' hyperthyroidism and ophthalmopathy (dated by TCRdb to about 2019). With respect to the entire study: Peripheral blood was sampled at the time of initial diagnosis, prior to any treatment. The paper reports TCR Vbeta CDR3 sequencing of approximately 140 peripheral blood samples: fewer than 50 ophthalmopathy, roughly 74 hyperthyroidism and 17 progressor patients. To identify TCR V-J signatures that set the groups apart, the researchers used a discovery cohort of 100 patients, made up of fewer than 50 with Graves' ophthalmopathy and about 59 with stable Graves' hyperthyroidism. In about six Graves' hyperthyroidism patients, the study also compared T-cell repertoires from thyroid tissue with T-cell repertoires from blood. An independent validation cohort of fewer than 20 hyperthyroidism patients and roughly 16 patients who later progressed to ophthalmopathy tested prospective prediction of ophthalmopathy. After blood sampling, hyperthyroidism patients were treated with methimazole at a starting dose of 30 mg daily, and ophthalmopathy patients were treated with high-dose intravenous methylprednisolone. The roughly 90 discovery patients were divided at random into training and test sets in a 7:3 ratio.

Results and caveats for the whole study, not just this receptor: Sample size was not statistically predetermined, and investigators were not blinded to group allocation. Blood samples also contained most of the expanded thyroid clonotypes (frequency above 0.001), which suggests that blood repertoires may reflect thyroid immune responses. During validation, the model predicted progression to ophthalmopathy a median of roughly six months ahead of onset, with roughly 65% sensitivity and about 75% specificity. A 13 V-J signature model separated ophthalmopathy from stable hyperthyroidism, with approximately 86% sensitivity and about 81% specificity in cross-validation and 80%/75% in testing.

Amplification of TCR beta CDR3 regions was carried out from RNA transcripts. For the first round of RT-PCR on the TCR CDR3, the HTBI primer set was used together with the Qiagen OneStep RT-PCR kit. Libraries were constructed in a second round of multiplex PCR, after which size selection and purification were carried out. Paired-end sequencing of the libraries was performed with 100 bp reads on an Illumina HiSeq2000. The authors' pipeline ran thus. SOAPnuke was used to process the raw data, removing reads that contained adapters or uncalled bases, had a mean Phred below 15, or lacked an exact match to the constant primer or identifier. High-quality paired reads were merged with COPE v1.2.5, and unique nucleotide sequences were defined as clonotypes. MiTCR v1.1 was used to align clonotypes to the IMGT TRBV, TRBD and TRBJ reference segments. The analysis was restricted to V-J combinations with a frequency above 0.0001, which together covered just over 99% of the repertoires. The TCS score was defined as F50 (clonal expansion) divided by E x V (chaos), with BLOSUM62-based TCRdist calculated between CDR3 peptides within each V-J. Welch's t-statistics and random forest reduced 500 to 550 V-J features to around 14, which were used in a naive Bayes classifier (R e1071). TCRdb reran the public reads through fastp at Q25 and MiXCR, keeping productive beta chains. A single entry per CDR3 protein holds the most common genes and DNA from its merged rows. What appears here as the V and J calls and clone size reflects TCRdb's work, not the paper's. The sample profile shows fewer than 900,000 distinct CDR3 sequences; less than 20% of them were found once. In total, the top ten clones hold around 8.1% of the sample.

Graves' hyperthyroidism was defined as stable when no progression to ophthalmopathy occurred over 18 months of follow-up. Hyperthyroidism patients were newly diagnosed, with disease duration under 2 months, and aged 18 to 65 years. Any patient with an uncontrolled infection, another autoimmune disease, pregnancy or lactation was excluded. Diagnoses relied on clinical symptoms, serum thyroxine and TRAb, thyroid ultrasound and orbital computed tomography. PBMCs were isolated from 8 to 10 ml of fresh peripheral blood by Ficoll-Paque density gradient centrifugation. Total RNA was extracted with Trizol reagent, and quality was checked on an Agilent 2100 Bioanalyzer. In this sample, this clonotype turned up many times. Its cognate antigen has yet to be identified. The input lacks base qualities; no much larger clone sits a single base away. Including the terminal cysteine and phenylalanine, the CDR3 comprises 15 residues. CDR3 DNA is the only sequence kept; it has 45 bases, read in frame from the first base. Trimming costs V 7 bases and J 4 bases, and their ends lie 17 bases apart.

Specimen: blood. The TCR originated in a man aged 18 to 30 with Graves' hyperthyroidism. The rearranged segments are TRBV12-3 or TRBV12-4 and TRBJ2-4, and the D gene may be TRBD2, 7 bases matching. The CDR3 protein is CASTPGRDIKNIQYF. The sequence in DNA is TGTGCCAGCACCCCTGGGAGGGACATTAAAAACATTCAGTACTTC.